Listed below are T cell receptor beta chains from one sample, sequenced in a study of T-cell memory formation after mild COVID-19. One entry per CDR3 protein results from TCRdb running MiXCR on the 5' RACE reads. The data show 92,000 or so distinct CDR3 sequences, 13% seen once. The sample taken for sequencing was PBMCs or a T cell subset sorted from them (not recorded which). The origin of the receptors is an adult woman who had mild COVID-19 (a few samples of this study predate the infection). Cell type and time point are not known. Each CDR3 is given with its conserved first and last residue. The D gene is left open where the match is weak. Some rows mark clone size as missing; the rest say once, few, many or name a class of expanded clone.

V gene	D gene	J gene	clone size	CDR3 protein	CDR3 DNA
TRBV7-6	TRBD2	TRBJ2-7	-	CASSLESAGGSYEQYF	TGTGCCAGCAGCTTAGAGTCAGCGGGAGGAAGCTACGAGCAGTACTTC
TRBV5-6	TRBD1	TRBJ1-2	-	CASVRGGGVNGYTF	TGTGCCAGTGTCCGTGGAGGGGGCGTCAATGGCTACACCTTC
TRBV4-3	-	TRBJ2-7	many	CASSQDEQGGYEQYF	TGCGCCAGCAGCCAAGATGAGCAGGGGGGTTACGAGCAGTACTTC
TRBV12-3/TRBV12-4	-	TRBJ1-2	-	CASRGPPNYGYTF	TGTGCCAGCAGAGGCCCTCCTAACTATGGCTACACCTTC
TRBV5-1	-	TRBJ1-6	-	CASSLIPAGDTYNSPLHF	TGCGCCAGCAGCTTGATCCCGGCCGGAGATACCTATAATTCACCCCTCCACTTT
TRBV12-3/TRBV12-4	-	TRBJ2-7	-	CASSLGPRGNYEQYF	TGTGCCAGCAGCTTGGGACCACGGGGAAACTACGAGCAGTACTTC
TRBV12-3/TRBV12-4	-	TRBJ2-5	few	CASSFGGDQYF	TGTGCCAGCAGTTTTGGGGGAGACCAGTACTTC
TRBV4-2	-	TRBJ2-7	few	CASSGGSPEQYF	TGTGCCAGCAGCGGAGGATCCCCCGAGCAGTACTTC
TRBV4-2	-	TRBJ2-1	-	CASSQDPGNEQFF	TGTGCCAGCAGCCAAGATCCTGGGAATGAGCAGTTCTTC
TRBV9	-	TRBJ1-1	-	CASSPPPGRGSFGTEAFF	TGTGCCAGCAGCCCACCGCCGGGCAGGGGAAGTTTTGGAACTGAAGCTTTCTTT
TRBV20-1	TRBD2	TRBJ2-1	many	CSAREASGRSIYNEQFF	TGCAGTGCTAGAGAGGCTAGCGGACGCTCAATATACAATGAGCAGTTCTTC
TRBV12-3/TRBV12-4	-	TRBJ1-6	-	CASSSDSYLNSPLHF	TGTGCCAGCAGTTCGGACAGCTACCTAAATTCACCCCTCCACTTT
TRBV5-1	TRBD1	TRBJ1-1	-	CASSSRQGMNTEAFF	TGCGCCAGCAGCTCTAGACAGGGGATGAACACTGAAGCTTTCTTT
TRBV6-5	-	TRBJ1-2	few	CASSYSAGNYGYTF	TGTGCCAGCAGTTACTCGGCAGGGAACTATGGCTACACCTTC
TRBV7-9	TRBD1	TRBJ2-1	-	CASSRDRGWDNEQFF	TGTGCCAGCAGCCGAGACAGGGGATGGGACAATGAGCAGTTCTTC
TRBV5-7	-	TRBJ2-7	few	CASSNPGTDYYEQYF	TGTGCCAGCAGCAACCCCGGGACGGACTACTACGAGCAGTACTTC
TRBV11-2	-	TRBJ1-1	-	CASSNTGYTEAFF	TGTGCCAGCAGCAACACAGGGTACACTGAAGCTTTCTTT
TRBV4-3	-	TRBJ2-1	few	CASSQESSGPYNEQFF	TGCGCCAGCAGCCAAGAATCCAGCGGGCCCTACAATGAGCAGTTCTTC
TRBV4-3	-	TRBJ2-5	few	CASSQGRGEETQYF	TGCGCCAGCAGCCAAGGGAGGGGGGAGGAGACCCAGTACTTC
TRBV2	-	TRBJ2-7	few	CASSNVDGPYEQYF	TGTGCCAGCAGTAACGTGGACGGACCCTACGAGCAGTACTTC
TRBV4-2	-	TRBJ1-5	-	CASSQDLNSNQPQHF	TGTGCCAGCAGCCAAGATCTAAATAGCAATCAGCCCCAGCATTTT
TRBV12-3/TRBV12-4	-	TRBJ2-4	few	CASSDGSIQYF	TGTGCCAGCAGTGACGGGAGCATTCAGTACTTC
TRBV5-6	TRBD1	TRBJ1-1	-	CASSGTGLNTEAFF	TGTGCCAGCAGCGGGACAGGGCTGAACACTGAAGCTTTCTTT
TRBV7-3	TRBD1	TRBJ2-1	-	CASSPRTGRNEQFF	TGTGCCAGCAGCCCGAGGACAGGGAGGAATGAGCAGTTCTTC
TRBV20-1	TRBD1	TRBJ2-5	medium-sized	CSARDPGTGDAETQYF	TGCAGTGCTAGAGATCCCGGGACAGGGGACGCAGAGACCCAGTACTTC
TRBV24-1	-	TRBJ2-1	-	CATSDWGQSRNEQFF	TGTGCCACCAGTGATTGGGGACAAAGTCGGAATGAGCAGTTCTTC
TRBV25-1	-	TRBJ2-5	few	CASTHTRETQYF	TGTGCCAGCACTCACACTAGGGAGACCCAGTACTTC
TRBV7-9	-	TRBJ2-7	-	CASSPPGQFLTYEQYF	TGTGCCAGCAGTCCCCCGGGCCAGTTCCTTACCTACGAGCAGTACTTC
TRBV4-1	-	TRBJ1-2	-	CASSQVGPYGYTF	TGCGCCAGCAGCCAAGTGGGTCCCTATGGCTACACCTTC
TRBV27	-	TRBJ1-1	-	CASSSLPWNTEAFF	TGTGCCAGCAGTTCATTGCCCTGGAACACTGAAGCTTTCTTT
TRBV19	TRBD1	TRBJ2-3	few	CASSPRQGDTQYF	TGTGCCAGTAGTCCCCGACAGGGAGATACGCAGTATTTT
TRBV21-1	-	TRBJ2-1	-	CASTLLQASSYNEQFF	TGTGCCAGCACATTATTACAGGCGAGCTCCTACAATGAGCAGTTCTTC
TRBV24-1	TRBD2	TRBJ2-3	-	CATSDFGRREGTDTQYF	TGTGCCACCAGTGATTTCGGACGGCGGGAGGGCACAGATACGCAGTATTTT
TRBV6-5	-	TRBJ2-7	-	CASSTFQGYEQYF	TGTGCCAGCAGTACATTCCAGGGCTACGAGCAGTACTTC
TRBV12-3/TRBV12-4	-	TRBJ1-2	-	CASSLNAGQLAGGYTF	TGTGCCAGCAGTTTAAATGCCGGACAGCTGGCGGGCGGCTACACCTTC
TRBV6-5	-	TRBJ1-1	-	CASNSGAEAFF	TGTGCCAGTAACTCGGGGGCTGAAGCTTTCTTT
TRBV10-3	-	TRBJ2-3	-	CAISEKWDSKGGTDTQYF	TGTGCCATCAGTGAAAAATGGGACTCCAAAGGCGGCACAGATACGCAGTATTTT
TRBV6-4	-	TRBJ1-1	-	CASPLAFRENTEAFF	TGTGCCAGCCCCCTGGCCTTTAGGGAGAACACTGAAGCTTTCTTT
TRBV7-9	TRBD2	TRBJ2-7	-	CASSLGAAGGSSYEQYF	TGTGCCAGCAGCTTAGGAGCGGCGGGGGGTAGCTCCTACGAGCAGTACTTC
TRBV6-6	-	TRBJ2-7	-	CASGVGVSYEQYF	TGTGCCAGCGGGGTAGGAGTTTCCTACGAGCAGTACTTC
TRBV7-9	TRBD2	TRBJ2-1	-	CASSFSSGIYNEQFF	TGTGCCAGCAGCTTCTCTAGCGGGATATACAATGAGCAGTTCTTC
TRBV6-5	-	TRBJ2-7	few	CASSSEEGAGVYEQYF	TGTGCCAGCAGTTCCGAGGAGGGGGCAGGGGTCTACGAGCAGTACTTC
TRBV20-1	TRBD1	TRBJ2-7	-	CSASSGGHEQYF	TGCAGTGCTAGTTCAGGGGGTCACGAGCAGTACTTC
TRBV11-2	TRBD2	TRBJ2-1	-	CASRTSGGYNEQFF	TGTGCCAGCAGAACTAGCGGGGGGTACAATGAGCAGTTCTTC
TRBV7-9	-	TRBJ2-1	many	CASSLEGYPLENEQFF	TGTGCCAGCAGCTTAGAAGGCTATCCCCTGGAGAATGAGCAGTTCTTC
TRBV20-1	-	TRBJ1-1	-	CSAINKDSYPYYTEAFF	TGCAGTGCCATTAACAAGGACTCGTACCCATACTATACTGAAGCTTTCTTT
TRBV15	-	TRBJ2-2	few	CATSQQGGAYGELFF	TGTGCCACCAGCCAACAGGGGGGGGCTTACGGGGAGCTGTTTTTT
TRBV29-1	-	TRBJ2-7	many	CSVDDGAYEQYF	TGCAGCGTTGATGACGGGGCCTACGAGCAGTACTTC
TRBV14	TRBD2	TRBJ2-1	few	CASSQDSLAGGYNEQFF	TGTGCCAGCAGCCAAGATAGCCTAGCGGGAGGCTACAATGAGCAGTTCTTC
TRBV4-2	-	TRBJ2-5	-	CASSQEITGYQETQYF	TGTGCCAGCAGCCAAGAAATCACGGGGTACCAAGAGACCCAGTACTTC
TRBV29-1	-	TRBJ2-5	-	CSVDGYQETQYF	TGCAGCGTTGACGGGTACCAAGAGACCCAGTACTTC
TRBV29-1	-	TRBJ2-2	few	CSVAPGTNTGELFF	TGCAGCGTCGCCCCAGGGACGAACACCGGGGAGCTGTTTTTT
TRBV12-3/TRBV12-4	TRBD1	TRBJ1-5	few	CASSGGTGGQPQHF	TGTGCCAGCAGTGGCGGGACAGGGGGTCAGCCCCAGCATTTT
TRBV7-6	TRBD1	TRBJ2-7	-	CASSLAPPGQGVGEQYF	TGTGCCAGCAGCTTAGCGCCTCCAGGACAGGGGGTCGGTGAGCAGTACTTC
TRBV5-1	TRBD1	TRBJ1-2	few	CASSLTGTGNYGYTF	TGCGCCAGCAGCTTGACCGGGACAGGGAACTATGGCTACACCTTC
TRBV12-3/TRBV12-4	-	TRBJ1-1	-	CASSLGGATHEAFF	TGTGCCAGCAGTTTAGGGGGGGCCACCCATGAAGCTTTCTTT
TRBV29-1	-	TRBJ2-2	-	CSYTAGAGELFF	TGCAGTTATACTGCTGGGGCCGGGGAGCTGTTTTTT
TRBV3-1	TRBD1	TRBJ1-1	-	CASSLGSGGFEAFF	TGTGCCAGCAGCCTAGGCTCAGGGGGCTTTGAAGCTTTCTTT
TRBV13	TRBD1	TRBJ2-7	few	CASSWGQGSYEQYF	TGTGCCAGCAGCTGGGGACAGGGATCCTACGAGCAGTACTTC